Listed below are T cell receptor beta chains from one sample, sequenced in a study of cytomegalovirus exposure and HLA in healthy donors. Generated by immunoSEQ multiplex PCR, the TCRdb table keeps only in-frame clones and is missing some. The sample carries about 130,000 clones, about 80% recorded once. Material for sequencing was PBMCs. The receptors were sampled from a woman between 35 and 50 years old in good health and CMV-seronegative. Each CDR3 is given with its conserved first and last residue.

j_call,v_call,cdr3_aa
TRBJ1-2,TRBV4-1,CASSQRQGGNYGYTF
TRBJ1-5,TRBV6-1,CATQSGTGGQPQHF
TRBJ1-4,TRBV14,CASSQEGQGTNEKLFF
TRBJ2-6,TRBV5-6,CASSSLSSGANVLTF
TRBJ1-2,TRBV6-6,CASSPNRRPYGYTF
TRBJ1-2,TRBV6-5,CASSYSLTGDYGYTF
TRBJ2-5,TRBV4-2,CASSPALAGSGTQYF
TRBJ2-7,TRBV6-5,CASSQQGAEWEEQYF
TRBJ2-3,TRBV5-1,CASSSTGGGGTDTQYF
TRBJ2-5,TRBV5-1,CASSWTGQETQYF
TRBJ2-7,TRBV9,CASSVASGATGRNMAEQYF
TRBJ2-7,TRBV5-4,CASSLEGLPREQYF
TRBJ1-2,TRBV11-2,CASSYPAVNYGYTF
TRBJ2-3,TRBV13,CARSFPSGGATDTQYF
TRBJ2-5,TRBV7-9,CASSLNSGQETQYF
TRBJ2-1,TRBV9,CASSVGPGLEPSYNEQFF
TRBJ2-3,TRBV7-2,CASSLGTSGDTDTQYF
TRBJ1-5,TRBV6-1,CASRQGSQPQHF
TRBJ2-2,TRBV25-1,CASSSRGGKSGELFF
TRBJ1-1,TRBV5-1,CASSSSMGGTANTEAFF
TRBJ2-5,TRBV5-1,CASSLEFGGSFPKTQYF
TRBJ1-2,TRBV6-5,CASSYSSRDTYGYTF
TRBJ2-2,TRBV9,CASSVGVSGNTGELFF
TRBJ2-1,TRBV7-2,CASSLDRAVEQFF
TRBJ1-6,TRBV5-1,CASSLVLAGRNNSPLHF
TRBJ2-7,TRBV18,CASSPRTGGVGYEQYF
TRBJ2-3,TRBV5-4,CASSLGGQPPSTDTQYF
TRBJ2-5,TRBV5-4,CASSLAHRGQETQYF
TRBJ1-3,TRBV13,CASSLLPLSGNTIYF